This is a list of T cell receptor beta chains from one sample in a study of cytomegalovirus exposure and HLA in healthy donors. Clones were read by immunoSEQ multiplex PCR, and TCRdb kept only the in-frame ones, dropping some. The table has around 150,000 clones, over 70% seen once. The sample consisted of PBMCs. Every receptor here comes from a male donor in good health and CMV-seropositive. Each CDR3 is given with its conserved first and last residue. A D gene is named only where the DNA matches it firmly. For some rows the clone size is stated as once, few or many, or as a class when expanded; others skip it.

TRBV6-5	TRBJ2-5	NA	few	TGTGCCAGCAGTCCGACAGAGCAAGAGACCCAGTACTTC	CASSPTEQETQYF
TRBV6-1	TRBJ2-3	NA	NA	TGTGCCAGCAGTGGAACCCCTAACACAGATACGCAGTATTTT	CASSGTPNTDTQYF
TRBV6-1	TRBJ2-1	NA	NA	TGTGCCAGCAGGAACAGGCCTAGCTCCTACAATGAGCAGTTCTTC	CASRNRPSSYNEQFF
TRBV6-6	TRBJ1-5	TRBD1	NA	TGTGCCAGCAACCCGACAGGGGCCAATCAGCCCCAGCATTTT	CASNPTGANQPQHF
TRBV7-7	TRBJ2-3	TRBD2	NA	TGTGCTAGCAGCCCCGGTCTAGCGGGGGGAGATACGCAGTATTTT	CASSPGLAGGDTQYF
TRBV9	TRBJ1-3	TRBD1	NA	TGTGCCAGCAGCATTCAGGGGGTTGGAAACACCATATATTTT	CASSIQGVGNTIYF
TRBV6-1	TRBJ1-5	TRBD1	NA	TGTGCCAGCAGTGTTCTTTCAGGGGGCGACAATCAGCCCCAGCATTTT	CASSVLSGGDNQPQHF
TRBV15	TRBJ2-1	NA	NA	TGTGCCACCGCGGAGGGTTTCAATGAGCAGTTCTTC	CATAEGFNEQFF
TRBV19	TRBJ2-3	TRBD2	NA	TGTGCCAGTAGTTTAGGGACTAGCCCCACAGATACGCAGTATTTT	CASSLGTSPTDTQYF
TRBV30	TRBJ1-1	NA	few	TGTGCCTGGAGTGTACGGGGGAGACACCCGAACACTGAAGCTTTCTTT	CAWSVRGRHPNTEAFF
TRBV6-6	TRBJ1-4	NA	few	TGTGCCAGCAGTTTTGGGGGGGGGTATGGGGCGTTTTTT	CASSFGGGYGAFF
TRBV10-1	TRBJ1-4	NA	few	TGCGCCAGCTCAGGAGGGGAAAAACTGTTTTTT	CASSGGEKLFF
TRBV2	TRBJ2-3	TRBD2	NA	TGTGCCAGCAGAAACGACCTAGCGGGGGGCAACACAGATACGCAGTATTTT	CASRNDLAGGNTDTQYF